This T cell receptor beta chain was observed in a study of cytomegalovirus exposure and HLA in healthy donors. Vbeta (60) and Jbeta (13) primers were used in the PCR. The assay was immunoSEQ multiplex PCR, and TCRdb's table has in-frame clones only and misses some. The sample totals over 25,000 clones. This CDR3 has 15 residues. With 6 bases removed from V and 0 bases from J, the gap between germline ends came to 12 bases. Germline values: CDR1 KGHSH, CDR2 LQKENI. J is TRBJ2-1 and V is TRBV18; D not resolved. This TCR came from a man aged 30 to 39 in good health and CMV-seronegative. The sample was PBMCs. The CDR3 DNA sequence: TGTGCCAGCTCCCCCACATCCCTCTCCTACAATGAGCAGTTCTTC. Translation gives CASSPTSLSYNEQFF.